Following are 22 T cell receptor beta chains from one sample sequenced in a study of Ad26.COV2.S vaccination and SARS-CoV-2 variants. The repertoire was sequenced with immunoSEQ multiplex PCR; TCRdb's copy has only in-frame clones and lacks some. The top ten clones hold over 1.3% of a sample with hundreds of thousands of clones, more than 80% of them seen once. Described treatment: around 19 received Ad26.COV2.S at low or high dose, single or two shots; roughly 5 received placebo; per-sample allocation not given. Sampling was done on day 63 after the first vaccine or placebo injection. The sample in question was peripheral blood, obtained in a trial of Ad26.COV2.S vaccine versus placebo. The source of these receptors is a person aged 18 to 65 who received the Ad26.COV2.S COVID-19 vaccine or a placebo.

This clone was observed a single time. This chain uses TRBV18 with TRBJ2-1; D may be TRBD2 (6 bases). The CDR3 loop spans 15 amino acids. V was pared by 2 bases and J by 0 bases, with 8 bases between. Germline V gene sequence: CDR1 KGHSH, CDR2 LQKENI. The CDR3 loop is CASSPLRDSYNEQFF. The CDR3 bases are TGTGCCAGCTCACCATTGCGGGACTCCTACAATGAGCAGTTCTTC.

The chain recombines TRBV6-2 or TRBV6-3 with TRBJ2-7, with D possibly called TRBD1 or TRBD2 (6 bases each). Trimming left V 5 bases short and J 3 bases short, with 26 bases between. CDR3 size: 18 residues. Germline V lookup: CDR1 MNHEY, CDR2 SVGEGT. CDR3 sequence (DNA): TGTGCCAGCAGTCAACGACGGTCACAGGGAGGAAAGGTCTACGAGCAGTACTTC. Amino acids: CASSQRRSQGGKVYEQYF.

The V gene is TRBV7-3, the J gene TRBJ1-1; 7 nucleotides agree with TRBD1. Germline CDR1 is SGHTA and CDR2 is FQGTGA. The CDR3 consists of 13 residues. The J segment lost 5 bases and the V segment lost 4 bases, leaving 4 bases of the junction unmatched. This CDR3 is CASSSTGLTEAFF. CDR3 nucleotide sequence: TGTGCCAGCAGCTCGACAGGGTTGACTGAAGCTTTCTTT.

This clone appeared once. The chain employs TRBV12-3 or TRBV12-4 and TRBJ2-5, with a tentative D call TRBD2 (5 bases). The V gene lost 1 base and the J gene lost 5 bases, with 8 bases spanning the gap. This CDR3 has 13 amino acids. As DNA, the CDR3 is TGTGCCAGCAGTTTAGAGGGAGTTGAGACCCAGTACTTC. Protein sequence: CASSLEGVETQYF.

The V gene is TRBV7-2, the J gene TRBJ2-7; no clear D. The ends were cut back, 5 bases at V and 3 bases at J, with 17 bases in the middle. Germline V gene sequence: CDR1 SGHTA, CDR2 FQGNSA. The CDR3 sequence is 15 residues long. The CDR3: CASSDNPGQNYEQYF. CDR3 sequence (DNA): TGTGCCAGCAGCGACAACCCGGGCCAGAACTACGAGCAGTACTTC.

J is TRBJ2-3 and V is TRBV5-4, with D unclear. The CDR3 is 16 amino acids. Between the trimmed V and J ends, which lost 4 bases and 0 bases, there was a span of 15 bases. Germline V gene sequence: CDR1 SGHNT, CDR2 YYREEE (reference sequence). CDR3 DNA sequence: TGTGCCAGCAGCCCCCAACCGCAGGTCAGCACAGATACGCAGTATTTT. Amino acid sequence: CASSPQPQVSTDTQYF.

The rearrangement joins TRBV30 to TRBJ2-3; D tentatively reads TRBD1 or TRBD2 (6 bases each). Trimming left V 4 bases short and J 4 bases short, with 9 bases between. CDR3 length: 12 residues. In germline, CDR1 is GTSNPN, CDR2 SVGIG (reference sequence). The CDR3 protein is CAWTGAPDTQYF. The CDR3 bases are TGTGCCTGGACGGGGGCCCCAGATACGCAGTATTTT.

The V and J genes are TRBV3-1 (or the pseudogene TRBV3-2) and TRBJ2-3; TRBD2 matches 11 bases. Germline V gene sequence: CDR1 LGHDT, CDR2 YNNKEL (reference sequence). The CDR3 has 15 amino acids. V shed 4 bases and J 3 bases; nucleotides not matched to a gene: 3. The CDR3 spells CASSPSGRSTDTQYF. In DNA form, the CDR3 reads TGTGCCAGCAGCCCTAGCGGGAGGAGTACAGATACGCAGTATTTT.

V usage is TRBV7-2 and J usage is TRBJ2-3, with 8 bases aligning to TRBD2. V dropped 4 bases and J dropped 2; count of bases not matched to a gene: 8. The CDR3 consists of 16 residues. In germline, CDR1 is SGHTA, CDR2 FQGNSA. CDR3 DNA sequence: TGTGCCAGCAGCTCTCGGGGGGGACTACCCACAGATACGCAGTATTTT. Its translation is CASSSRGGLPTDTQYF.

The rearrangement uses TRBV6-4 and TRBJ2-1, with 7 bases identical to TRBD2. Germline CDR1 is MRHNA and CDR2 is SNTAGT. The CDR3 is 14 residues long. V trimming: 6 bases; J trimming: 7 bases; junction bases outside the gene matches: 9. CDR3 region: CASSPERGGNEQFF. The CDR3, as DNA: TGTGCCAGCAGCCCCGAGCGGGGCGGGAATGAGCAGTTCTTC.

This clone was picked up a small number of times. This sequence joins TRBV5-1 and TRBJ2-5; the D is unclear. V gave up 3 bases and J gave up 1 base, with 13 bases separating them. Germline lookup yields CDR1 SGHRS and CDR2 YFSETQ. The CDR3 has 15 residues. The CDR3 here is CASSSPTVGQETQYF. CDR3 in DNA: TGCGCCAGCAGCTCCCCTACAGTTGGCCAAGAGACCCAGTACTTC.

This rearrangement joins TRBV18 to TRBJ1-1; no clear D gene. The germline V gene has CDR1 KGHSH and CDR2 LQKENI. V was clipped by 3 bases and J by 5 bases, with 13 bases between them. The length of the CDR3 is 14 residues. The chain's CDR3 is CASSPAEGWTEAFF. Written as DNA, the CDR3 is TGTGCCAGCTCACCTGCCGAGGGTTGGACTGAAGCTTTCTTT.

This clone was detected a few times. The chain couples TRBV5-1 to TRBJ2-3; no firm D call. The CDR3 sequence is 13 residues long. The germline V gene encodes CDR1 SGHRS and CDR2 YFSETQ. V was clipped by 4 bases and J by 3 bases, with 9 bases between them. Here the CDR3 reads CASSPRPTDTQYF. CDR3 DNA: TGCGCCAGCAGCCCGCGGCCGACAGATACGCAGTATTTT.

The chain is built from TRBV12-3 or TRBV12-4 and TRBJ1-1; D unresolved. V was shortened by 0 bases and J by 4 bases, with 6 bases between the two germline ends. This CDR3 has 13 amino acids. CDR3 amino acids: CASSLAEGTEAFF. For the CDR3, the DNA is TGTGCCAGCAGTTTAGCCGAGGGCACTGAAGCTTTCTTT.

The chain's CDR3 is CASNQQGVSEAFF. In nucleotides, the CDR3 is TGTGCCAGCAACCAACAGGGAGTCTCTGAAGCTTTCTTT. This chain uses TRBV12-3 or TRBV12-4 with TRBJ1-1, with a tentative D call TRBD1 (6 bases). V gave up 7 bases and J gave up 6 bases, with 15 bases separating them. The CDR3 contains 13 residues.

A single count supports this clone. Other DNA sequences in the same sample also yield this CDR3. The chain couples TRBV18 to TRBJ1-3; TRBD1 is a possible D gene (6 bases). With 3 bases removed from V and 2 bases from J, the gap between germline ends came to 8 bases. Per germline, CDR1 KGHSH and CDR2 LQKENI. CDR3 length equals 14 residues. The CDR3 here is CASSPAGAGNTIYF. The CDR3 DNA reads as TGTGCCAGCTCACCGGCAGGGGCTGGAAACACCATATATTTT.

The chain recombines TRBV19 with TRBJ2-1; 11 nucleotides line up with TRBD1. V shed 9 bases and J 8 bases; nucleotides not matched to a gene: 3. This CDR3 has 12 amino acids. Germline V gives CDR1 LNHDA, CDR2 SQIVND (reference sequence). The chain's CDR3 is CASGTGGYEQFF. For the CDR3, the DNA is TGTGCCAGCGGGACAGGGGGTTATGAGCAGTTCTTC.

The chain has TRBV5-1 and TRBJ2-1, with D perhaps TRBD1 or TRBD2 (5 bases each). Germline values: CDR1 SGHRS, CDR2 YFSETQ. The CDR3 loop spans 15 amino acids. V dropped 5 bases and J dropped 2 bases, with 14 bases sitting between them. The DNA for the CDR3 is TGCGCCAGCAGTTCCGGGACCTCGACCTACAATGAGCAGTTCTTC. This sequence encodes CASSSGTSTYNEQFF.

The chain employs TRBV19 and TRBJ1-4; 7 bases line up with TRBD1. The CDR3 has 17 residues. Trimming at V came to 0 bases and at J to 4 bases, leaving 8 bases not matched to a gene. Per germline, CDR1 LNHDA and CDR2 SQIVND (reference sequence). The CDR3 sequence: CASSIDHRTGLNEKLFF. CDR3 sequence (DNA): TGTGCCAGTAGTATAGATCACCGGACAGGACTTAATGAAAAACTGTTTTTT. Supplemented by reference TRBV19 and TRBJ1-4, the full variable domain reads DGGITQSPKYLFRKEGQNVTLSCEQNLNHDAMYWYRQDPGQGLRLIYYSQIVNDFQKGDIAEGYSVSREKKESFPLTVTSAQKNPTAFYLCASSIDHRTGLNEKLFFGSGTQLSVL.

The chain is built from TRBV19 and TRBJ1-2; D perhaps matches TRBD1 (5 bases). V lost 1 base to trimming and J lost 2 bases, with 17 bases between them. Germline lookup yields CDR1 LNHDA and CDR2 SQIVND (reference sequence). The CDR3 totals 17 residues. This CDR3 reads CASSIGGGNAPNYGYTF. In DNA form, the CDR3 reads TGTGCCAGTAGTATAGGCGGGGGGAACGCACCGAACTATGGCTACACCTTC.

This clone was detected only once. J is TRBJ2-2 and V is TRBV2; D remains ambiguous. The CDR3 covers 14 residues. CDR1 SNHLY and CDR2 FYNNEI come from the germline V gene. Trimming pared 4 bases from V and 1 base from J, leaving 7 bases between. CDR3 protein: CASSGLGNTGELFF. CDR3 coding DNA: TGTGCCAGCAGTGGTTTAGGGAACACCGGGGAGCTGTTTTTT.

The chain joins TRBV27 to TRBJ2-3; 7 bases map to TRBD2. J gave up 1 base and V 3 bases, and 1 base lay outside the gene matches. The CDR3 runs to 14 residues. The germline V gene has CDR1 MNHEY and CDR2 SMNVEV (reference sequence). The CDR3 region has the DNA TGTGCCAGCAGTTTCAGCGGGGGCACAGATACGCAGTATTTT. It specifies CASSFSGGTDTQYF.